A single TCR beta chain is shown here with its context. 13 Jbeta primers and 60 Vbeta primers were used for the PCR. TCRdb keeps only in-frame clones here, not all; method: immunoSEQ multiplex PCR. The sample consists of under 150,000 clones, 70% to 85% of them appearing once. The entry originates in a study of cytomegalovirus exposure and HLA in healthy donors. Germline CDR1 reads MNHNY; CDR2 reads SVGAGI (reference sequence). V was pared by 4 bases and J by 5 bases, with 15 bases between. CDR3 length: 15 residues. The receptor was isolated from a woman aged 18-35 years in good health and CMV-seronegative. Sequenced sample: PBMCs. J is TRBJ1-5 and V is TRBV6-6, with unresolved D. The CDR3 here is CASSSNPGRYQPQHF. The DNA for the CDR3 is TGTGCCAGCAGTTCGAATCCCGGGAGATATCAGCCCCAGCATTTT.